This is a list of T cell receptor beta chains from one sample in a study of T cell responses to AZD1222 COVID-19 vaccine. Libraries were prepared by immunoSEQ multiplex PCR; TCRdb keeps only in-frame clonotypes and omits some of them. The sample lists some 45,000 clones, 80% to 95% seen once, with approximately 35% in the top ten. The sequencing used peripheral blood, collected 28 days after the second AZD1222 dose. The receptors originated from an adult who received the AZD1222 COVID-19 vaccine. Each CDR3 is given without its conserved first and last residue. The order of the fields is clone size, V gene, J gene, CDR3 protein. Size is stated for part of the rows, as once, few or many counts, or as a class when the clone is expanded.

clone size: .
V gene: TRBV18
J gene: TRBJ1-2
CDR3 protein: ASSPIQDRASYGYT

clone size: .
V gene: TRBV6-5
J gene: TRBJ2-5
CDR3 protein: ASSQGVETQY

clone size: .
V gene: TRBV4-2
J gene: TRBJ2-7
CDR3 protein: ASSQERTDYEQY

clone size: few
V gene: TRBV10-2
J gene: TRBJ2-7
CDR3 protein: ASSESRAISYEQY

clone size: .
V gene: TRBV9
J gene: TRBJ1-2
CDR3 protein: ASSPTRGYGYT

clone size: .
V gene: TRBV4-2
J gene: TRBJ1-4
CDR3 protein: ASTRRTTATNEKLF

clone size: .
V gene: TRBV7-8
J gene: TRBJ1-1
CDR3 protein: ASSLEGRGDTEAF

clone size: .
V gene: TRBV9
J gene: TRBJ1-5
CDR3 protein: ASSVGPETNQPQH

clone size: .
V gene: TRBV2
J gene: TRBJ1-4
CDR3 protein: ASSEGHSQLEKLF

clone size: .
V gene: TRBV5-1
J gene: TRBJ1-1
CDR3 protein: ASSQNTVNTEAF

clone size: .
V gene: TRBV20-1
J gene: TRBJ1-3
CDR3 protein: SASDPAWDSSGNTIY

clone size: .
V gene: TRBV6-5
J gene: TRBJ2-3
CDR3 protein: ASSPGGGPTDTQY

clone size: few
V gene: TRBV6-5
J gene: TRBJ2-5
CDR3 protein: ASSYSPAGVQETQY

clone size: .
V gene: TRBV5-1
J gene: TRBJ1-4
CDR3 protein: ASSPDRGPNEKLF

clone size: once
V gene: TRBV29-1
J gene: TRBJ1-3
CDR3 protein: SVEGPGQGNTIY

clone size: .
V gene: TRBV4-3
J gene: TRBJ1-1
CDR3 protein: ASSQEFRETEAF

clone size: .
V gene: TRBV6-5
J gene: TRBJ1-2
CDR3 protein: ASSYELLDGYT

clone size: .
V gene: TRBV7-9
J gene: TRBJ2-7
CDR3 protein: ASKAGASYEQY

clone size: .
V gene: TRBV13
J gene: TRBJ2-7
CDR3 protein: ASSLSLGEQY

clone size: .
V gene: TRBV7-2
J gene: TRBJ2-1
CDR3 protein: ASSLRTGAYNEQF

clone size: once
V gene: TRBV7-9
J gene: TRBJ2-3
CDR3 protein: ASTPPRVLTQY

clone size: .
V gene: TRBV10-2
J gene: TRBJ2-1
CDR3 protein: ASSGAGPYNEQF

clone size: .
V gene: TRBV5-4
J gene: TRBJ1-2
CDR3 protein: ASSLDRVGGYT

clone size: .
V gene: TRBV7-2
J gene: TRBJ2-3
CDR3 protein: ASSGGVAGGQGETQY

clone size: .
V gene: TRBV3-1/TRBV3-2
J gene: TRBJ1-5
CDR3 protein: ASSQEGTGGNQPQH

clone size: once
V gene: TRBV27
J gene: TRBJ2-2
CDR3 protein: ASSRNGGAVTGELF

clone size: .
V gene: TRBV6-6
J gene: TRBJ1-1
CDR3 protein: ASRQQGTYTEAF

clone size: .
V gene: TRBV4-2
J gene: TRBJ1-2
CDR3 protein: ASSSRTGNYGYT

clone size: .
V gene: TRBV6-5
J gene: TRBJ1-4
CDR3 protein: ASSYGLPSTNEKLF

clone size: .
V gene: TRBV6-5
J gene: TRBJ1-4
CDR3 protein: ASSPGGSVEKLF

clone size: .
V gene: TRBV7-2
J gene: TRBJ1-2
CDR3 protein: ASSLDTPPSNYGYT

clone size: .
V gene: TRBV27
J gene: TRBJ1-2
CDR3 protein: ASSSLGVWDGYT

clone size: once
V gene: TRBV6-5
J gene: TRBJ1-1
CDR3 protein: ASSYRGTNTEAF

clone size: .
V gene: TRBV6-4
J gene: TRBJ1-6
CDR3 protein: ASSGNINSPLH

clone size: .
V gene: TRBV7-2
J gene: TRBJ1-5
CDR3 protein: ASSLAGFSNQPQH

clone size: .
V gene: TRBV27
J gene: TRBJ1-5
CDR3 protein: ASRVARGVQPQH

clone size: .
V gene: TRBV7-2
J gene: TRBJ1-6
CDR3 protein: ASSPGTVNSPLH

clone size: .
V gene: TRBV5-1
J gene: TRBJ1-1
CDR3 protein: ASSTGTVRTEAF

clone size: .
V gene: TRBV19
J gene: TRBJ1-5
CDR3 protein: ASSIRGVVPQH

clone size: .
V gene: TRBV5-1
J gene: TRBJ2-7
CDR3 protein: ASSLGQGPYEQY

clone size: .
V gene: TRBV7-9
J gene: TRBJ2-7
CDR3 protein: ASSEGYPSEQY

clone size: .
V gene: TRBV5-4
J gene: TRBJ2-5
CDR3 protein: ASSLAAGGPETQY

clone size: once
V gene: TRBV27
J gene: TRBJ1-3
CDR3 protein: ASSLKATGLGNTIY

clone size: .
V gene: TRBV7-9
J gene: TRBJ2-3
CDR3 protein: ASSVATGNTDTQY

clone size: .
V gene: TRBV6-5
J gene: TRBJ1-1
CDR3 protein: ASSYGKNTEAF

clone size: .
V gene: TRBV14
J gene: TRBJ1-1
CDR3 protein: ASSQVSANTEAF

clone size: few
V gene: TRBV5-4
J gene: TRBJ2-3
CDR3 protein: ASSLPFSTDTQY

clone size: once
V gene: TRBV6-5
J gene: TRBJ2-5
CDR3 protein: ASRFTTGLQETQY

clone size: .
V gene: TRBV6-5
J gene: TRBJ2-1
CDR3 protein: ASSYEGTGAYNEQF

clone size: .
V gene: TRBV6-4
J gene: TRBJ2-2
CDR3 protein: ASSKTVTGELF

clone size: .
V gene: TRBV30
J gene: TRBJ2-7
CDR3 protein: AFERRGQEQY